This entry lists 32 T cell receptor beta chains sequenced from one sample in a study of cytomegalovirus exposure and HLA in healthy donors. PCR primers comprised 60 Vbeta and 13 Jbeta primers. Profiling relied on immunoSEQ multiplex PCR, and the TCRdb table lists in-frame clones only, not all of them. The top ten clones hold about 2% of a sample with over 100,000 clones, 60% to 80% of them seen once. The sequencing sample was made of PBMCs. These receptor sequences come from a human donor in good health.

V gene TRBV15 combines with J gene TRBJ1-4; 10 bases map to TRBD1. Per the germline V gene, CDR1 is LNHNV and CDR2 is YYDKDF (reference sequence). V shed 4 bases and J 2 bases; nucleotides not matched to a gene: 4. The length of the CDR3 is 16 residues. The chain's CDR3 is CATSTGQGGTNEKLFF. The CDR3 region has the DNA TGTGCCACCAGCACAGGACAGGGGGGCACTAATGAAAAACTGTTTTTT.

The chain combines TRBV5-6 with TRBJ2-5; D ambiguous. Trimming pared 0 bases from V and 7 bases from J, leaving 7 bases between. The CDR3 consists of 12 residues. Germline V gives CDR1 SGHDT, CDR2 YYEEEE. In nucleotides, the CDR3 is TGTGCCAGCAGCTTGGCCGTCGGGACCCAGTACTTC. Amino acid sequence: CASSLAVGTQYF. The full variable domain, in which reference TRBV5-6 and TRBJ2-5 provide the parts outside the CDR3, is DAGVTQSPTHLIKTRGQQVTLRCSPKSGHDTVSWYQQALGQGPQFIFQYYEEEERQRGNFPDRFSGHQFPNYSSELNVNALLLGDSALYLCASSLAVGTQYFGPGTRLLVL.

This clone has a single count. The chain has TRBV10-1 and TRBJ2-7, with 10 nucleotides matching TRBD2. CDR3 length: 15 residues. The trim removed 4 bases at V and 3 bases at J, leaving 6 bases unmatched. The germline V gene encodes CDR1 WNHNN and CDR2 SYGVQD (reference sequence). Here the CDR3 reads CASSAAVAGGYEQYF. The CDR3 DNA reads TGCGCCAGCAGTGCTGCGGTAGCGGGAGGCTACGAGCAGTACTTC.

This clone was counted a few times. The chain recombines TRBV6-1 with TRBJ2-6; perhaps TRBD2 as D (6 bases). Trimming removed 2 bases at V and 0 bases at J, with 14 bases between. CDR1 MNHNS and CDR2 SASEGT come from the germline V gene. This CDR3 has 18 residues. The CDR3 region is CASSEWASASSGANVLTF. DNA for the CDR3: TGTGCCAGCAGTGAATGGGCTAGCGCAAGCTCTGGGGCCAACGTCCTGACTTTC.

Only a few counts were recorded for this clone. The V gene is TRBV30, the J gene TRBJ1-1, with no clear D. The CDR3 covers 13 residues. Germline V gene sequence: CDR1 GTSNPN, CDR2 SVGIG (reference sequence). The ends were cut back, 1 base at V and 3 bases at J, with 9 bases in the middle. The CDR3 nucleotides are TGTGCCTGGAGTGGGGCGAGAGACACTGAAGCTTTCTTT. It yields the protein CAWSGARDTEAFF.

The chain employs TRBV10-3 and TRBJ1-5, with D possibly TRBD1 on 5 matching bases. Germline CDR1 reads ENHRY; CDR2 reads SYGVKD. Trimming removed 6 bases at V and 2 bases at J, with 8 bases between. The CDR3 consists of 13 residues. This chain's CDR3 is CAIRGEGNQPQHF. In DNA form, the CDR3 reads TGTGCCATCAGGGGGGAGGGCAATCAGCCCCAGCATTTT.

The chain recombines TRBV11-3 with TRBJ1-3; perhaps TRBD1 as D (5 bases). CDR1 is SGHNT, CDR2 YENEEA, per germline. This CDR3 has 16 amino acids. Trimming stripped 5 bases from V and 0 bases from J, with 14 bases between. Here the CDR3 reads CASSLGAPHSGNTIYF. CDR3 coding DNA: TGTGCCAGCAGCCTAGGGGCCCCGCACTCTGGAAACACCATATATTTT.

The chain joins TRBV2 to TRBJ1-5, with 9 bases aligning to TRBD1. The CDR3 is made up of 13 amino acids. Germline-derived CDR1 and CDR2 are SNHLY and FYNNEI. V lost 6 bases, J lost 5 bases, and 2 bases stayed unmatched. The DNA for the CDR3 is TGTGCCAGCAGGGGACAGGGAGATCAGCCCCAGCATTTT. Protein product: CASRGQGDQPQHF.

The V and J genes are TRBV29-1 and TRBJ2-5, with D possibly TRBD2 on 6 matching bases. CDR1 is SQVTM, CDR2 ANQGSEA, per germline. V lost 0 bases and J lost 13, with 21 bases in between. The CDR3 spans 14 residues. CDR3: CSVEEAAARRVRYF. CDR3 coding DNA: TGCAGCGTTGAAGAAGCGGCGGCACGGAGGGTCCGGTACTTC.

This chain uses TRBV7-3 with TRBJ2-5; 9 nucleotides match TRBD2. This CDR3 has 16 amino acids. Germline values: CDR1 SGHTA, CDR2 FQGTGA. Trimming at V came to 4 bases and at J to 4 bases, leaving 10 bases not matched to a gene. The CDR3 here is CASSSRLAAMGETQYF. Here the CDR3 DNA reads TGTGCCAGCAGCTCGCGACTAGCGGCGATGGGAGAGACCCAGTACTTC.

The chain couples TRBV18 to TRBJ2-5; D possibly corresponds to TRBD2 (6 bases). CDR1 and CDR2 from the germline V gene are KGHSH and LQKENI. This CDR3 contains 15 residues. Trimming removed 0 bases at V and 0 bases at J, with 8 bases between. In nucleotides, the CDR3 is TGTGCCAGCTCACCACCTGGGGGGTACCAAGAGACCCAGTACTTC. Translated: CASSPPGGYQETQYF.

This chain links TRBV4-3 with TRBJ2-5; D perhaps matches TRBD2 (6 bases). V shed 0 bases and J shed 5 bases, with 19 bases lying between them. Germline V gene sequence: CDR1 LGHNA, CDR2 YSLEER. This CDR3 is built from 17 residues. In DNA form, the CDR3 reads TGCGCCAGCAGCCAAGATCTGTCACTAGCCAGAGGTGAGACCCAGTACTTC. It encodes CASSQDLSLARGETQYF.

A few counts support this clone. This sample includes further DNA sequences coding for the same CDR3. The chain combines TRBV5-4 with TRBJ2-7, with TRBD1 matching over 8 bases. Germline V gene sequence: CDR1 SGHNT, CDR2 YYREEE (reference sequence). V lost 0 bases, J lost 4 bases, and 9 bases stayed unmatched. The length of the CDR3 is 16 residues. The CDR3 bases are TGTGCCAGCAGCTTGGGTTCCGGCAGGGGGCTGTACGAGCAGTACTTC. It encodes CASSLGSGRGLYEQYF.

The chain employs TRBV4-2 and TRBJ2-3; tentative D call: TRBD2 (5 bases). The germline CDR1 and CDR2 sequences are LGHNA and YNFKEQ. Trimming removed 0 bases at V and 2 bases at J, with 12 bases between. This CDR3 has 16 residues. This chain's CDR3 is CASSQDRDGVTDTQYF. The DNA for the CDR3 is TGTGCCAGCAGCCAAGATCGCGACGGGGTCACAGATACGCAGTATTTT.

This clone has just one count. The chain uses TRBV21-1 and TRBJ2-6; the D call in the table, TRBD1, was not verified against the DNA. TRBV21-1 is deemed a pseudogene. The CDR3 sequence is 21 residues long. CDR3 sequence reads: CASPIRGTGGLDGSGANVLTF. CDR3 nucleotide sequence: TGTGCCAGCCCCATCCGGGGGACAGGGGGCCTAGATGGATCTGGGGCCAACGTCCTGACTTTC.

This clone was seen a few times. The chain employs TRBV28 and TRBJ1-1; D not resolved. V was cut by 5 bases and J by 2 bases, with 12 bases left in between. The CDR3 covers 14 residues. Germline V gene lookup returns CDR1 MDHEN and CDR2 SYDVKM. The chain's CDR3 is CASSPPLQNTEAFF. CDR3 coding DNA: TGTGCCAGCAGTCCACCACTACAAAACACTGAAGCTTTCTTT.

This rearrangement joins TRBV7-3 to TRBJ1-2, with D tentatively TRBD1 (5 bases). CDR3 length equals 16 residues. V was clipped by 1 base and J by 4 bases, with 16 bases between them. CDR1 is SGHTA, CDR2 FQGTGA, per germline. The CDR3 sequence is CASSLRGGYSGYGYTF. The CDR3 region has the DNA TGTGCCAGCAGCTTAAGGGGGGGATACTCGGGCTATGGCTACACCTTC.

The gene calls are TRBV30 and TRBJ2-7; D might be TRBD2 (5 bases). This CDR3 is 11 amino acids long. V lost 4 bases and J lost 7, with 11 bases in between. Germline assignment: CDR1 GTSNPN and CDR2 SVGIG (reference sequence). The CDR3 region has the DNA TGTGCCTGGACCCGACGCGGGGAGCAGTACTTC. Protein: CAWTRRGEQYF.

The rearrangement joins TRBV29-1 to TRBJ1-4, with D maybe TRBD1 (6 bases). Trimming cost V 6 bases and J 5 bases, with 13 bases left between them. The CDR3 spans 13 residues. The germline V gene encodes CDR1 SQVTM and CDR2 ANQGSEA. The CDR3 loop is CSVGQTKNEKLFF. In nucleotides, the CDR3 is TGCAGCGTCGGACAGACTAAGAATGAAAAACTGTTTTTT. The variable domain in full, with the rest retrieved from reference TRBV29-1 and TRBJ1-4, is SAVISQKPSRDICQRGTSLTIQCQVDSQVTMMFWYRQQPGQSLTLIATANQGSEATYESGFVIDKFPISRPNLTFSTLTVSNMSPEDSSIYLCSVGQTKNEKLFFGSGTQLSVL.

DNA for the CDR3: TGTGCCAGCAGCTATCCGCGGAAATCCTACGAGCAGTACTTC. It translates to CASSYPRKSYEQYF. The V and J genes are TRBV13 and TRBJ2-7; D gene ambiguous. Germline V gene lookup returns CDR1 PRHDT and CDR2 FYEKMQ (reference sequence). The CDR3 contains 14 residues. V was clipped by 4 bases and J by 1 base, with 11 bases between them.

The chain uses TRBV28 and TRBJ1-5; TRBD1 agrees at 8 bases. This CDR3 is built from 15 residues. The V gene end was trimmed by 10 bases and the J gene end by 0 bases; junction bases not matched to a gene: 8. Germline V gives CDR1 MDHEN, CDR2 SYDVKM. The CDR3 sequence is CATGTGLPSNQPQHF. The DNA for the CDR3 is TGTGCCACGGGGACAGGCCTCCCTAGCAATCAGCCCCAGCATTTT.

This chain links TRBV6-4 with TRBJ1-1; 9 positions agree with TRBD1. The germline V gene encodes CDR1 MRHNA and CDR2 SNTAGT. This CDR3 comprises 19 residues. J was trimmed by 5 bases and V by 0 bases; bases with no gene match: 16. CDR3 protein: CASSDSPLSGTGRFTEAFF. Here the CDR3 DNA reads TGTGCCAGCAGTGACTCCCCGCTAAGCGGGACAGGGAGGTTTACTGAAGCTTTCTTT.

This sequence joins TRBV6-1 and TRBJ1-5; 8 positions agree with TRBD1. Germline assignment: CDR1 MNHNS and CDR2 SASEGT. CDR3 length equals 13 residues. V lost 6 bases to trimming and J lost 4 bases; unmatched junction nucleotides: 2. The DNA for the CDR3 is TGTGCCAGCAGAGGGACAGGAAATCAGCCCCAGCATTTT. This translates into CASRGTGNQPQHF.

V gene TRBV5-1 combines with J gene TRBJ2-5; 7 bases fit TRBD1. The trim removed 3 bases at V and 2 bases at J, leaving 4 bases unmatched. Germline V gives CDR1 SGHRS, CDR2 YFSETQ. The length of the CDR3 is 14 residues. CDR3 loop: CASSSGQPQETQYF. CDR3 DNA: TGCGCCAGCAGCTCGGGACAGCCGCAAGAGACCCAGTACTTC.

The V and J genes are TRBV4-2 and TRBJ1-1, with D hard to call. The CDR3 has 15 residues. Trimming pared 4 bases from V and 0 bases from J, leaving 12 bases between. Per the germline V gene, CDR1 is LGHNA and CDR2 is YNFKEQ. CDR3 sequence (DNA): TGTGCCAGCAGCCCAGTATGGCTGATGAACACTGAAGCTTTCTTT. This translates into CASSPVWLMNTEAFF.

The V gene is TRBV6-4, the J gene TRBJ2-2; a weak D match, TRBD2 (5 bases). Trimming removed 3 bases from V and 6 bases from J, with 11 bases in between. The V gene's germline CDR1 is MRHNA and CDR2 SNTAGT. This CDR3 has 14 amino acids. CDR3 nucleotide sequence: TGTGCCAGCAGTGATGCCGGAGGAGCCGGGGAGCTGTTTTTT. Translated, it gives CASSDAGGAGELFF.

This chain uses TRBV2 with TRBJ2-1; 10 nucleotides match TRBD1. This CDR3 is 15 amino acids long. In germline, CDR1 is SNHLY, CDR2 FYNNEI. V lost 4 bases and J lost 7; bases outside the gene matches: 7. The CDR3 reads CASSVDRGRENEQFF. The CDR3, as DNA: TGTGCCAGCAGTGTAGACAGGGGGCGCGAAAATGAGCAGTTCTTC.

This clone was seen only once. Other DNA sequences in the same sample also yield this CDR3. The V call is TRBV7-3, the J call TRBJ2-5, with D perhaps TRBD1 (5 bases). This CDR3 is built from 13 residues. Germline V gene data show CDR1 as SGHTA and CDR2 as FQGTGA. V lost 3 bases to trimming and J lost 4 bases, with 9 bases between them. In DNA, the CDR3 is TGTGCCAGCAGCTTGGGGCCGACAGAGACCCAGTACTTC. It encodes CASSLGPTETQYF.

The chain recombines TRBV9 with TRBJ1-4, with D tentatively TRBD1 (5 bases). The germline gives CDR1 SGDLS, CDR2 YYNGEE. The CDR3 extends over 16 amino acids. Deletions cut 0 bases from V and 7 bases from J, with 16 bases between. The CDR3, as DNA: TGTGCCAGCAGCGTAGGGCAGGTGGGGCTTGGTGAAAAACTGTTTTTT. This encodes CASSVGQVGLGEKLFF.

A single count supports this clone. The chain's CDR3 is CASSVAGGPQETQYF. The DNA for the CDR3 is TGTGCCAGCAGTGTAGCGGGGGGGCCCCAAGAGACCCAGTACTTC. The chain carries TRBV25-1 and TRBJ2-5; TRBD2 matches at 11 bases. The CDR3 extends over 15 amino acids. V gave up 4 bases and J gave up 1 base; unmatched junction bases: 2. Germline lookup yields CDR1 MGHDK and CDR2 SYGVNS. Filled out from reference TRBV25-1 and TRBJ2-5, the complete variable domain reads EADIYQTPRYLVIGTGKKITLECSQTMGHDKMYWYQQDPGMELHLIHYSYGVNSTEKGDLSSESTVSRIRTEHFPLTLESARPSHTSQYLCASSVAGGPQETQYFGPGTRLLVL.

The table lists this clone with a few counts. The chain carries TRBV27 and TRBJ2-7, with 7 bases aligning to TRBD2. The CDR3 covers 15 residues. V shed 0 bases and J 4 bases; nucleotides not matched to a gene: 6. Germline V lookup: CDR1 MNHEY, CDR2 SMNVEV (reference sequence). The CDR3 sequence: CASSLSPGTTYEQYF. The CDR3 DNA sequence: TGTGCCAGCAGTTTATCCCCCGGGACTACGTACGAGCAGTACTTC.

The chain has TRBV2 and TRBJ2-3; D unresolved. The CDR3 loop spans 14 amino acids. Trimming stripped 1 base from V and 1 base from J, with 6 bases between. CDR1 is SNHLY and CDR2 is FYNNEI in the germline V gene. The CDR3 DNA reads as TGTGCCAGCAGTGAAGACAGAGGCACAGATACGCAGTATTTT. Translation: CASSEDRGTDTQYF.